The 18 T cell receptor beta chains in this list originate from one sample, sequenced in a study of blood T cell repertoires in COVID-19. Clones were read by immunoSEQ multiplex PCR, and TCRdb kept only the in-frame ones, dropping some. The sample has about 140,000 clones, around 83% seen once; the top ten hold less than 5%. Sequenced input: peripheral blood. The receptor set was obtained from a woman older than 75 with acute or convalescent COVID-19.

V gene TRBV28 combines with J gene TRBJ2-5, with D possibly matching TRBD2 (5 bases). The CDR3 covers 15 residues. From germline, CDR1 is MDHEN and CDR2 SYDVKM. V lost 4 bases, J lost 4 bases, and 16 bases lay in between. The CDR3 DNA reads TGTGCCAGCAGTTCTCCGGGGTTTAAAGGAGAGACCCAGTACTTC. As protein: CASSSPGFKGETQYF.

This clone was counted between two and nine times. The rearrangement links TRBV5-1 to TRBJ2-1, with 8 bases aligning to TRBD1. The trim removed 4 bases at V and 12 bases at J, leaving 12 bases unmatched. This CDR3 has 14 residues. Germline assignment: CDR1 SGHRS and CDR2 YFSETQ. CDR3 in amino acids: CASSVGTGRRVQFF. The DNA for the CDR3 is TGCGCCAGCAGCGTCGGGACAGGACGTAGGGTGCAGTTCTTC.

The chain has TRBV11-2 and TRBJ2-1; 10 bases are shared with TRBD2. The CDR3 is 16 amino acids. With 5 bases clipped from V and 7 bases from J, the junction kept 11 bases outside the gene matches. Per the germline V gene, CDR1 is SGHAT and CDR2 is FQNNGV. The CDR3 nucleotides are TGTGCCAGCAGCAAGGGACTAGCGAGACAGGGGAATGAGCAGTTCTTC. Its protein is CASSKGLARQGNEQFF.

This clone is a singleton in its sample. This chain connects TRBV30 to TRBJ1-1; no clear D gene. Germline assignment: CDR1 GTSNPN and CDR2 SVGIG (reference sequence). The CDR3 consists of 13 residues. With 3 bases removed from V and 3 bases from J, the gap between germline ends came to 11 bases. The CDR3 DNA reads as TGTGCCTGGAGCTTCAGCGCGGACACTGAAGCTTTCTTT. It specifies CAWSFSADTEAFF.

The chain links TRBV28 to TRBJ1-2, with D possibly matching TRBD1 (5 bases). Germline-derived CDR1 and CDR2 are MDHEN and SYDVKM. The CDR3 is made up of 15 amino acids. V was cut by 3 bases and J by 5 bases, with 16 bases left in between. The DNA of the CDR3 is TGTGCCAGCAGTTTTGCAGACAGAGGAGTTTATGGCTACACCTTC. Amino acid sequence: CASSFADRGVYGYTF.

The CDR3 sequence: CSGRDGTNEKLFF. DNA for the CDR3: TGCAGCGGGCGGGACGGAACTAATGAAAAACTGTTTTTT. The genes are TRBV29-1 and TRBJ1-4; a possible D gene is TRBD1 (5 bases). The CDR3 runs to 13 residues. Germline-derived CDR1 and CDR2 are SQVTM and ANQGSEA. Trimming cost V 7 bases and J 1 base, with 10 bases left between them.

V gene TRBV12-3 or TRBV12-4 combines with J gene TRBJ2-7; D is perhaps TRBD1 (6 bases). CDR3 size: 12 residues. Trimming shortened V by 6 bases and J by 2 bases, and 8 bases separated the two germline ends. The CDR3 DNA follows: TGTGCCAGCAGCAGACAGGCCTACGAGCAGTACTTC. Translating it yields CASSRQAYEQYF.

The chain recombines TRBV3-1 (or the pseudogene TRBV3-2) with TRBJ2-1; 7 nucleotides line up with TRBD2. Losses at the gene ends were 4 bases for V and 12 bases for J; bases not matched to a gene: 6. CDR3 length equals 12 residues. CDR1 and CDR2 (germline): LGHDT, YNNKEL (reference sequence). As DNA, the CDR3 is TGTGCCAGCAGCCCTGGGACTATTTGGCAGTTCTTC. Translation: CASSPGTIWQFF.

V is TRBV27 and J is TRBJ2-2; D is unclear. Trimming pared 3 bases from V and 5 bases from J, leaving 13 bases between. The CDR3 totals 15 residues. Germline loops: CDR1 MNHEY, CDR2 SMNVEV (reference sequence). CDR3 region: CASSFFPPRTGELFF. CDR3 sequence (DNA): TGTGCCAGCAGTTTTTTCCCCCCGAGAACCGGGGAGCTGTTTTTT.

This clone appeared once. The V and J genes are TRBV7-9 and TRBJ2-5, with a weak D call TRBD1 (5 bases). CDR1 SEHNR and CDR2 FQNEAQ come from the germline V gene (reference sequence). The ends were cut back, 6 bases at V and 2 bases at J, with 10 bases in the middle. CDR3 length: 13 amino acids. The CDR3 loop is CASREGHQETQYF. CDR3 DNA: TGTGCCAGCAGGGAAGGACATCAAGAGACCCAGTACTTC.

The chain joins TRBV7-6 to TRBJ1-2, with D maybe TRBD1 (5 bases). Germline assignment: CDR1 SGHVS and CDR2 FNYEAQ. Trimming cost V 1 base and J 2 bases, with 8 bases left between them. The CDR3 extends over 14 amino acids. The CDR3 sequence is CASSLGGMNYGYTF. The CDR3, as DNA: TGTGCCAGCAGCTTAGGGGGCATGAACTATGGCTACACCTTC.

V and J are TRBV29-1 and TRBJ1-2; tentatively, D is TRBD1 (6 bases). Trimming pared 5 bases from V and 3 bases from J, leaving 19 bases between. The CDR3 covers 15 residues. The germline V gene encodes CDR1 SQVTM and CDR2 ANQGSEA. In DNA, the CDR3 is TGCAGCGTTTACGGGGGCAGGGGAGGGGACTATGGCTACACCTTC. This gives the protein CSVYGGRGGDYGYTF.

The chain carries TRBV7-9 and TRBJ2-1; 9 positions agree with TRBD1. Germline CDR1 SEHNR, CDR2 FQNEAQ (reference sequence). CDR3 length: 14 residues. Trimming cost V 10 bases and J 6 bases; bases outside gene matches: 10. The CDR3 sequence: CATDAGTGFNEQFF. CDR3 DNA sequence: TGTGCCACCGACGCCGGGACAGGGTTCAATGAGCAGTTCTTC.

The chain recombines TRBV29-1 with TRBJ1-1, with unresolved D. Trimming pared 6 bases from V and 1 base from J, leaving 15 bases between. Germline V gene lookup returns CDR1 SQVTM and CDR2 ANQGSEA. This CDR3 is 14 amino acids long. CDR3 protein: CSVAGVRGNTEAFF. The CDR3 DNA reads TGCAGCGTCGCCGGCGTTCGGGGGAACACTGAAGCTTTCTTT.

The rearrangement joins TRBV27 to TRBJ1-6, with D possibly TRBD1 on 6 matching bases. Per germline, CDR1 MNHEY and CDR2 SMNVEV (reference sequence). V was shortened by 4 bases and J by 6 bases, with 16 bases between the two germline ends. The CDR3 loop spans 16 amino acids. The CDR3, as DNA: TGTGCCAGCAGTTCCGCGGGGGGCAGGGTTAATTCACCCCTCCACTTT. Translating gives CASSSAGGRVNSPLHF.

The chain is built from TRBV2 and TRBJ2-1; possible D gene TRBD1, 6 bases. V gave up 6 bases and J gave up 4 bases, with 13 bases separating them. This CDR3 contains 14 residues. Germline lookup yields CDR1 SNHLY and CDR2 FYNNEI. The chain's CDR3 is CASSRGAGYNEQFF. The CDR3 bases are TGTGCCAGCAGCAGGGGTGCCGGATACAATGAGCAGTTCTTC.

The chain couples TRBV6-6 to TRBJ1-1, with 7 bases lining up with TRBD1. Trimming took 6 bases from V and 2 from J; bases not matched to a gene: 6. The CDR3 is made up of 14 amino acids. Germline V gene lookup returns CDR1 MNHNY and CDR2 SVGAGI (reference sequence). CDR3 nucleotides: TGTGCCAGCAGCCTCAGGGGGGTAAACACTGAAGCTTTCTTT. Protein product: CASSLRGVNTEAFF.

This clone appeared a few times. This chain uses TRBV4-1 with TRBJ1-4; tentative D call: TRBD1 (6 bases). From germline, CDR1 is MGHRA and CDR2 YSYEKL. V lost 5 bases and J 2 bases, leaving 12 bases between the germline ends. The CDR3 length is 15 residues. CDR3 in amino acids: CASSKPGHTNEKLFF. The CDR3 region has the DNA TGCGCCAGCAGCAAGCCGGGACACACTAATGAAAAACTGTTTTTT.